These 32 T cell receptor beta chains were all obtained from the same sample, sequenced in a study of response to subunit inactivated influenza vaccine. MiXCR was run by TCRdb on the RT-PCR reads, yielding one entry per CDR3 protein. The table lists hundreds of thousands of distinct CDR3 sequences, 15% to 18% of them singletons. The sequences come from PBMCs from blood, collected 11 to 12 days after vaccination. The receptors here all came from a middle-aged man who received an inactivated influenza vaccine.

The V call is TRBV24-1, the J call TRBJ2-1; D is ambiguous. CDR3 size: 14 residues. With 1 base removed from V and 4 bases from J, the gap between germline ends came to 7 bases. Germline CDR1 KGHDR, CDR2 SFDVKD. The CDR3 region has the DNA TGTGCCACCAGTGATTTTTCCGGGTACAATGAGCAGTTCTTC. Translating gives CATSDFSGYNEQFF.

V usage is TRBV10-3 and J usage is TRBJ2-3, with 7 bases identical to TRBD1. V was pared by 10 bases and J by 2 bases, with 6 bases of the junction left unmatched. CDR1 and CDR2 from the germline V gene are ENHRY and SYGVKD. The CDR3 is made up of 13 amino acids. CDR3 region: CATQDRITDTQYF. Here the CDR3 DNA reads TGTGCCACCCAGGACAGGATCACAGATACGCAGTATTTT.

This sequence joins TRBV5-1 and TRBJ2-2; TRBD1 is a possible D gene (6 bases). Germline CDR1 is SGHRS and CDR2 is YFSETQ. V was pared by 0 bases and J by 4 bases, with 13 bases between. The CDR3 sequence is 16 residues long. Here the CDR3 DNA reads TGCGCCAGCAGCTTGGGCTTTACAGGGAGCACCGGGGAGCTGTTTTTT. Its translation is CASSLGFTGSTGELFF.

The gene calls are TRBV4-3 and TRBJ2-7; 9 nucleotides line up with TRBD1. Per the germline V gene, CDR1 is LGHNA and CDR2 is YSLEER. V lost 3 bases, J lost 3 bases, and 9 bases stayed unmatched. CDR3 length: 16 residues. The CDR3 DNA sequence: TGCGCCAGCAGCCAGAAATCACAGGGGGCGAACTACGAGCAGTACTTC. It encodes CASSQKSQGANYEQYF.

This sequence joins TRBV11-3 and TRBJ2-3; D not resolved. Trimming stripped 0 bases from V and 6 bases from J, with 10 bases between. Germline assignment: CDR1 SGHNT and CDR2 YENEEA. This CDR3 region has 14 residues. In DNA, the CDR3 is TGTGCCAGCAGCTTAGATTGGGCAGCCGATACGCAGTATTTT. This codes for CASSLDWAADTQYF.

The rearrangement joins TRBV6-2 or TRBV6-3 to TRBJ1-5; perhaps TRBD1 as D (6 bases). The CDR3 consists of 15 residues. Trimming took 0 bases from V and 7 from J, leaving 13 bases between them. Germline V gene lookup returns CDR1 MNHEY and CDR2 SVGEGT. CDR3 DNA: TGTGCCAGCAGTTACTCAGAGGGGACAAGGCAGCCCCAGCATTTT. It codes for CASSYSEGTRQPQHF.

This clonotype was picked up a small number of times. The CDR3: CSARDRLGPGANVLTF. The CDR3 DNA is TGCAGTGCTAGAGATCGGTTGGGACCGGGGGCCAACGTCCTGACTTTC. This chain connects TRBV20-1 to TRBJ2-6; the D call may be TRBD1 or TRBD2 (5 bases each). Germline-derived CDR1 and CDR2 are DFQATT and SNEGSKA (reference sequence). V gave up 0 bases and J gave up 4 bases, with 13 bases separating them. The CDR3 covers 16 residues.

This clonotype was picked up a small number of times. The V and J genes are TRBV12-3 or TRBV12-4 and TRBJ2-7; D may be TRBD1 or TRBD2 (5 bases each). The V end lost 4 bases, the J end lost 4 bases, and 14 bases lay between the germline ends. This CDR3 contains 14 residues. The CDR3: CASSYGTVVYEQYF. In DNA, the CDR3 is TGTGCCAGCAGTTACGGGACGGTCGTTTACGAGCAGTACTTC.

This clonotype was observed a handful of times. The chain couples TRBV7-9 to TRBJ2-7, with D possibly being TRBD1 (6 bases). The CDR3 covers 14 residues. Trimming pared 5 bases from V and 2 bases from J, leaving 13 bases between. The germline CDR1 and CDR2 sequences are SEHNR and FQNEAQ (reference sequence). The CDR3 nucleotides read TGTGCCAGCAGCGGCAGGGACAAACCCTACGAGCAGTACTTC. This translates into CASSGRDKPYEQYF.

The rearrangement uses TRBV7-2 and TRBJ2-5; TRBD2 might be the D (6 bases). V lost 3 bases, J lost 5 bases, and 10 bases lay in between. Germline V gene lookup returns CDR1 SGHTA and CDR2 FQGNSA. The CDR3 is 13 amino acids. The CDR3 DNA sequence: TGTGCCAGCAGCTTTGGGGAGGCGGAGACCCAGTACTTC. Protein product: CASSFGEAETQYF.

V and J are TRBV25-1 and TRBJ1-1, with D possibly matching TRBD1 (5 bases). V dropped 6 bases and J dropped 3 bases, with 11 bases sitting between them. The CDR3 sequence is 13 residues long. Germline V gene lookup returns CDR1 MGHDK and CDR2 SYGVNS. DNA of the CDR3: TGTGCCAGCAGGGGCAGGGCGGACACTGAAGCTTTCTTT. Amino acid sequence: CASRGRADTEAFF.

This chain joins TRBV20-1 and TRBJ2-5, with 9 bases lining up with TRBD1. The ends lost 0 bases at V and 5 bases at J; junction bases unmatched: 7. Germline V gene lookup returns CDR1 DFQATT and CDR2 SNEGSKA (reference sequence). The CDR3 runs 15 residues. The CDR3 nucleotides are TGCAGTGCTAGAGAAATACAGGGGGCGAGGGAGACCCAGTACTTC. Translated, it gives CSAREIQGARETQYF.

The CDR3: CASGGDSSYEQYF. In nucleotides, the CDR3 is TGTGCCAGTGGAGGGGACAGCTCCTACGAGCAGTACTTC. This rearrangement joins TRBV6-1 to TRBJ2-7; D might be TRBD1 (7 bases). The CDR3 extends over 13 amino acids. Germline V gene lookup returns CDR1 MNHNS and CDR2 SASEGT. Trimming shortened V by 9 bases and J by 0 bases, and 12 bases separated the two germline ends.

The CDR3 protein is CSARNLKDRDYPYEQYF. The DNA of the CDR3 is TGCAGTGCTAGAAACCTCAAGGACAGGGATTATCCCTACGAGCAGTACTTC. The gene calls are TRBV20-1 and TRBJ2-7, with 8 bases that match TRBD1. V lost 2 bases to trimming and J lost 2 bases; unmatched junction nucleotides: 14. CDR1 is DFQATT and CDR2 is SNEGSKA in the germline V gene (reference sequence). The CDR3 contains 17 residues.

This chain connects TRBV28 to TRBJ2-3; the match to TRBD2 covers 7 bases. V was clipped by 11 bases and J by 1 base; unmatched bases: 6. The CDR3 length is 13 residues. CDR1 and CDR2 from the germline V gene are MDHEN and SYDVKM. CDR3 residues: CAHGRAGTDTQYF. The DNA of the CDR3 is TGTGCCCATGGGAGGGCGGGCACAGATACGCAGTATTTT. The variable domain in full, completed from reference TRBV28 and TRBJ2-3, reads DVKVTQSSRYLVKRTGEKVFLECVQDMDHENMFWYRQDPGLGLRLIYFSYDVKMKEKGDIPEGYSVSREKKERFSLILESASTNQTSMYLCAHGRAGTDTQYFGPGTRLTVL.

The chain combines TRBV18 with TRBJ2-1; possible D gene TRBD1, 6 bases. This CDR3 spans 14 amino acids. V lost 6 bases, J lost 6 bases, and 15 bases lay in between. The germline gives CDR1 KGHSH, CDR2 LQKENI. CDR3 residues: CASSPNREFNEQFF. The CDR3 coding sequence is TGTGCCAGCTCCCCCAACAGGGAGTTCAATGAGCAGTTCTTC.

The chain carries TRBV7-2 and TRBJ2-3; D assignment may be TRBD1 or TRBD2 (5 bases each). V dropped 1 base and J dropped 1 base, with 12 bases sitting between them. The CDR3 consists of 16 residues. The V gene's germline CDR1 is SGHTA and CDR2 FQGNSA. The CDR3 DNA reads as TGTGCCAGCAGCTTAGGTACGGGGCGCGGCACAGATACGCAGTATTTT. This sequence encodes CASSLGTGRGTDTQYF.

This clonotype was counted between two and nine times. The chain has TRBV7-9 and TRBJ2-5, with D uncertain. Trimming took 5 bases from V and 6 from J, leaving 7 bases between them. CDR3 size: 11 residues. CDR1 and CDR2 from the germline V gene are SEHNR and FQNEAQ (reference sequence). The CDR3 loop is CASSLEKTQYF. The CDR3 region has the DNA TGTGCCAGCAGCCTTGAGAAGACCCAGTACTTC.

This clonotype was counted ten times or more. J is TRBJ2-3 and V is TRBV9; D may correspond to TRBD1 or TRBD2 (5 bases each). This CDR3 has 14 amino acids. V shed 3 bases and J shed 1 base, with 9 bases lying between them. The germline V gene encodes CDR1 SGDLS and CDR2 YYNGEE. CDR3 residues: CASSAGLRTDTQYF. The CDR3, as DNA: TGTGCCAGCAGCGCGGGGCTCCGCACAGATACGCAGTATTTT.

This clonotype was counted only a few times. CDR3 loop: CASSFAPRESSREQYF. The CDR3 nucleotides are TGTGCCAGCAGTTTCGCCCCGCGGGAATCCTCCCGAGAGCAGTACTTC. The rearrangement joins TRBV28 to TRBJ2-7; possible D gene TRBD2, 6 bases. Between the trimmed V and J ends, which lost 3 bases and 7 bases, there was a span of 22 bases. CDR1 and CDR2 from the germline V gene are MDHEN and SYDVKM. This CDR3 contains 16 residues. Full variable domain (missing parts from reference TRBV28 and TRBJ2-7): DVKVTQSSRYLVKRTGEKVFLECVQDMDHENMFWYRQDPGLGLRLIYFSYDVKMKEKGDIPEGYSVSREKKERFSLILESASTNQTSMYLCASSFAPRESSREQYFGPGTRLTVT.

The gene calls are TRBV7-9 and TRBJ1-2, with D possibly being TRBD1 (5 bases). This CDR3 contains 15 residues. Germline assignment: CDR1 SEHNR and CDR2 FQNEAQ (reference sequence). Trimming shortened V by 5 bases and J by 3 bases, and 16 bases separated the two germline ends. Here the CDR3 reads CASSTGTDPDYGYTF. CDR3 in DNA: TGTGCCAGCAGCACCGGGACGGACCCCGACTATGGCTACACCTTC.

For this clonotype: Given a much more abundant clone one base away, this may be a read error. This chain uses TRBV7-8 with TRBJ2-6; the D is unclear. In germline, CDR1 is SGHVS, CDR2 FQNEAQ. This CDR3 region has 17 residues. Trimming removed 4 bases at V and 5 bases at J, with 18 bases between. The CDR3, as DNA: TGTGCCAGCAGCTCCGTCGTTTTGGGGTCTAGGGCCAACGTCCTGACTTTC. Protein product: CASSSVVLGSRANVLTF.

This clonotype has only a few counts. The gene calls are TRBV25-1 and TRBJ2-2; TRBD1 agrees at 11 bases. J gave up 6 bases and V 3 bases, and 6 bases lay outside the gene matches. Germline V lookup: CDR1 MGHDK, CDR2 SYGVNS. This CDR3 is built from 16 residues. CDR3 protein: CASSERTGGLAGELFF. The CDR3 DNA follows: TGTGCCAGCAGTGAGAGGACAGGGGGCCTCGCCGGGGAGCTGTTTTTT.

Only a few counts were recorded for this clonotype. The chain links TRBV29-1 to TRBJ2-7, with D perhaps TRBD2 (6 bases). CDR3 length: 14 amino acids. V lost 1 base and J lost 0, with 10 bases in between. The germline gives CDR1 SQVTM, CDR2 ANQGSEA. The CDR3 spells CSVEGLGNSYEQYF. The CDR3 DNA follows: TGCAGCGTTGAAGGACTAGGAAACTCCTACGAGCAGTACTTC.

This clonotype turned up a few times. The CDR3: CSAGTLNQPQHF. For the CDR3, the DNA is TGCAGTGCTGGGACGTTAAATCAGCCCCAGCATTTT. The chain recombines TRBV20-1 with TRBJ1-5; D is possibly TRBD1 (5 bases). The CDR3 spans 12 residues. Trimming removed 5 bases from V and 4 bases from J, with 9 bases in between. In germline, CDR1 is DFQATT, CDR2 SNEGSKA (reference sequence).

This clonotype showed up just a few times. The chain uses TRBV5-5 and TRBJ1-1, with 7 nucleotides matching TRBD1. CDR3 length: 17 residues. The V gene end was trimmed by 4 bases and the J gene end by 0 bases; junction bases not matched to a gene: 12. Looked up from germline, CDR1 is SGHKS and CDR2 is YYEKEE (reference sequence). CDR3 protein: CASSLYRGLNMNTEAFF. The CDR3, as DNA: TGTGCCAGCAGCCTATACAGGGGTTTAAACATGAACACTGAAGCTTTCTTT.

This clonotype was observed a handful of times. This sequence joins TRBV3-1 and TRBJ2-2; no clear D. CDR3 length: 14 amino acids. From germline, CDR1 is LGHDT and CDR2 YNNKEL (reference sequence). Trimming took off 0 bases at V and 7 bases at J, with 9 bases between the two ends. For the CDR3, the DNA is TGTGCCAGCAGCCAAGATAAGGGAATCGGGGAGCTGTTTTTT. Translated, it gives CASSQDKGIGELFF.

Only a few counts were recorded for this clonotype. The rearrangement uses TRBV18 and TRBJ2-6; D remains unclear. V lost 3 bases and J 2 bases, leaving 8 bases between the germline ends. Germline CDR1 and CDR2: KGHSH and LQKENI. The CDR3 extends over 15 amino acids. The CDR3 here is CASSPIPTGANVLTF. The CDR3 coding sequence is TGTGCCAGCTCACCGATCCCTACTGGGGCCAACGTCCTGACTTTC.

This clonotype has a handful of counts. The chain joins TRBV10-2 to TRBJ2-1, with 8 bases aligning to TRBD1. CDR3 length: 16 residues. The V gene end was trimmed by 3 bases and the J gene end by 4 bases; junction bases not matched to a gene: 8. Germline assignment: CDR1 WSHSY and CDR2 SAAADI. The CDR3 reads CASSDGDRLSYNEQFF. CDR3 DNA sequence: TGCGCCAGCAGTGATGGGGACAGGCTGAGTTACAATGAGCAGTTCTTC.

The V and J genes are TRBV29-1 and TRBJ2-7, with 12 nucleotides matching TRBD2. The germline V gene encodes CDR1 SQVTM and CDR2 ANQGSEA. V lost 6 bases and J lost 7; bases outside the gene matches: 7. CDR3 length: 13 amino acids. The CDR3, as DNA: TGCAGCGTGAGACCTAGCGGGAGGGGAGAGCAGTACTTC. Translated: CSVRPSGRGEQYF.

The chain links TRBV12-3 or TRBV12-4 to TRBJ2-7, with TRBD1 matching over 9 bases. There are 15 residues in the CDR3. Trimming removed 6 bases from V and 2 bases from J; junction bases left unmatched: 8. The DNA for the CDR3 is TGTGCCAGCAGCCCTGGGACAGGGAGGGCCTACGAGCAGTACTTC. This sequence encodes CASSPGTGRAYEQYF.

At least ten counts were recorded for this clonotype. V usage is TRBV18 and J usage is TRBJ2-3; the D is unclear. The CDR3 is 12 residues long. CDR1 KGHSH and CDR2 LQKENI come from the germline V gene. V lost 2 bases and J lost 6, with 6 bases in between. This CDR3 reads CASSPYRDTQYF. CDR3 nucleotides: TGTGCCAGCTCACCATATCGCGATACGCAGTATTTT.